The sequence of this TCR beta chain was determined in a study of cytomegalovirus exposure and HLA in healthy donors. This CDR3 contains 15 residues. Germline CDR1 reads MNHEY; CDR2 reads SVGAGI. The ends were cut back, 6 bases at V and 7 bases at J, with 19 bases in the middle. This clone showed up just once. Its antigen remains unidentified. Points from the study as a whole: Sequencing likely generated an artifact that appeared as a cluster of highly shared sequence variants. Earlier analysis yielded a pattern in which most TCR beta V segments were productive about 87% or about 30% of the time. A later analysis by the authors found several of the most significant clusters apparently linked to common viral pathogens. Accounts indicate the classifier identified cytomegalovirus status with strong specificity and sensitivity.

13 Jbeta primers and 60 Vbeta primers were used for the PCR. Some clones are missing from TCRdb's copy, which holds only in-frame ones; the method was immunoSEQ multiplex PCR. The sample yields more than 150,000 clones, around 80% seen once. The clonotype was recovered from a woman aged 25 to 45 in good health and CMV-seronegative. The chain carries TRBV6-5 and TRBJ1-3; the D gene is possibly TRBD1 (6 bases). Sequences were obtained from PBMCs. The CDR3 sequence: CASSRGGVPWNTIYF. The CDR3, as DNA: TGTGCCAGCAGCCGAGGGGGGGTCCCGTGGAACACCATATATTTT.